Listed here are 25 T cell receptor beta chains from one sample, sequenced in a study of blood T cells in healthy people across ages. A second about 6 to 12 cycle PCR used barcoded and J-beta primers. Using its own MiXCR run on the 5' RACE reads, TCRdb lists one record per CDR3 protein. Of roughly 700,000 distinct CDR3 sequences listed, 32% are singletons. Sequenced: blood. Receptor source: a woman of 80 years or more in good health.

This clonotype appeared many times. The chain has TRBV20-1 and TRBJ1-1, with D perhaps matching TRBD1 (5 bases). V gave up 6 bases and J gave up 3 bases, with 14 bases separating them. The length of the CDR3 is 13 residues. CDR1 is DFQATT and CDR2 is SNEGSKA in the germline V gene (reference sequence). CDR3 coding DNA: TGCAGTGCATCGAGGTGGGGGTACACTGAAGCTTTCTTT. As protein: CSASRWGYTEAFF.

This clonotype has more than one count but fewer than ten. The chain employs TRBV7-9 and TRBJ2-3; D might be TRBD1 (6 bases). Germline loops: CDR1 SEHNR, CDR2 FQNEAQ (reference sequence). V dropped 4 bases and J dropped 4 bases, with 12 bases sitting between them. The CDR3 runs to 14 residues. CDR3: CASSSGQYSDTQYF. CDR3 sequence (DNA): TGTGCCAGCAGCTCCGGACAGTACTCAGATACGCAGTATTTT. Variable domain in full (rest from reference TRBV7-9 and TRBJ2-3): DTGVSQNPRHKITKRGQNVTFRCDPISEHNRLYWYRQTLGQGPEFLTYFQNEAQLEKSRLLSDRFSAERPKGSFSTLEIQRTEQGDSAMYLCASSSGQYSDTQYFGPGTRLTVL.

Concerning this clonotype itself: At one of its ends the junction is not consistent with the germline gene, which may arise from a read error. The chain combines TRBV3-1 with TRBJ2-7; D is undetermined. The CDR3 spans 15 residues. The germline V gene encodes CDR1 LGHDT and CDR2 YNNKEL (reference sequence). The CDR3, as DNA: TGTACCAGCAACCAAGTCCCAACCAGTCCCTACGAGCAGTACTTC. As protein: CTSNQVPTSPYEQYF.

The rearrangement uses TRBV11-2 and TRBJ2-2, with TRBD2 matching 8 bases. CDR3 length equals 17 residues. CDR1 is SGHAT, CDR2 FQNNGV, per germline. With V trimmed by 1 base and J by 9 bases, 13 bases remained unmatched. The CDR3 spells CASSLAGKREFHWELFF. Here the CDR3 DNA reads TGTGCCAGCAGCTTAGCTGGGAAGCGGGAGTTTCATTGGGAGCTGTTTTTT.

Only one count was recorded for this clonotype. Its ends do not fully match the called genes, so a read error is possible. V usage is TRBV3-1 and J usage is TRBJ1-6, with TRBD1 matching 7 bases. The CDR3 is 17 residues long. CDR1 LGHDT and CDR2 YNNKEL come from the germline V gene (reference sequence). The CDR3 bases are TGTGCCAGCAGCCAGGATGCCGCCGGGACAGCTAATTCACCCCGCCACTTT. Translated: CASSQDAAGTANSPRHF. Looking up the rest from reference TRBV3-1 and TRBJ1-6 gives the full variable domain: DTAVSQTPKYLVTQMGNDKSIKCEQNLGHDTMYWYKQDSKKFLKIMFSYNNKELIINETVPNRFSPKSPDKAHLNLHINSLELGDSAVYFCASSQDAAGTANSPRHFGNGTRLTVT.

This clonotype has at least ten counts. The chain couples TRBV5-1 to TRBJ2-3; the D call may be TRBD1 or TRBD2 (5 bases each). The V end lost 7 bases, the J end lost 3 bases, and 15 bases lay between the germline ends. Germline values: CDR1 SGHRS, CDR2 YFSETQ. The CDR3 loop spans 14 amino acids. CDR3 sequence: CASWFGTATDTQYF. CDR3 bases: TGCGCCAGCTGGTTCGGGACGGCAACAGATACGCAGTATTTT.

In this sample, this clonotype turned up many times. This chain joins TRBV9 and TRBJ2-7; D is possibly TRBD2 (5 bases). The V end lost 5 bases, the J end lost 6 bases, and 15 bases lay between the germline ends. Germline V gene data show CDR1 as SGDLS and CDR2 as YYNGEE. The CDR3 is made up of 13 amino acids. CDR3 loop: CASRGDAGPEQYF. The DNA of the CDR3 is TGTGCCAGCAGGGGAGACGCCGGTCCCGAGCAGTACTTC.

The table lists this clonotype with many counts. V is TRBV7-2 and J is TRBJ2-1, with TRBD1 matching over 7 bases. The V gene end was trimmed by 0 bases and the J gene end by 10 bases; junction bases not matched to a gene: 18. Germline lookup yields CDR1 SGHTA and CDR2 FQGNSA. The CDR3 contains 18 residues. CDR3 protein: CASSLAGAFGTALGEQFF. The CDR3 DNA follows: TGTGCCAGCAGCTTAGCGGGGGCCTTCGGGACAGCTTTAGGGGAGCAGTTCTTC.

This clonotype was detected ten times or more. The genes are TRBV20-1 and TRBJ2-3; the D gene could be TRBD1 or TRBD2 (6 bases each). The germline V gene has CDR1 DFQATT and CDR2 SNEGSKA (reference sequence). Deletions cut 3 bases from V and 2 bases from J, with 21 bases between. The CDR3 contains 17 residues. In nucleotides, the CDR3 is TGCAGTGCTAGTATGACTAGAGGGGGGTGGCACACAGATACGCAGTATTTT. It encodes CSASMTRGGWHTDTQYF.

Worth noting for this clonotype: A single base separates this from a much larger clone, so it may be a read error. This chain connects TRBV30 to TRBJ2-5; D is ambiguous. Germline CDR1 and CDR2: GTSNPN and SVGIG (reference sequence). The CDR3 has 11 amino acids. The V gene lost 6 bases and the J gene lost 11 bases, with 16 bases spanning the gap. The CDR3 protein is CACRAYNEQYF. CDR3 in DNA: TGTGCCTGTAGGGCCTACAATGAGCAGTACTTC.

This clonotype was seen more than once but under ten times. This chain's CDR3 is CASSARRLADLSSGANVLTF. The CDR3 nucleotides read TGTGCCAGCAGTGCCCGGCGGCTAGCGGATCTTTCCTCTGGGGCCAACGTCCTGACTTTC. The rearrangement uses TRBV6-1 and TRBJ2-6; 7 bases are shared with TRBD2. The trim removed 4 bases at V and 0 bases at J, leaving 15 bases unmatched. Germline CDR1 is MNHNS and CDR2 is SASEGT. The CDR3 is made up of 20 amino acids.

This clonotype was detected a few times. The gene calls are TRBV29-1 and TRBJ1-2; no clear D gene. This CDR3 comprises 13 residues. Per the germline V gene, CDR1 is SQVTM and CDR2 is ANQGSEA. Trimming removed 1 base at V and 2 bases at J, with 8 bases between. The DNA for the CDR3 is TGCAGCGTTGAAGTCGGCAGAAACTATGGCTACACCTTC. Protein sequence: CSVEVGRNYGYTF.

The rearrangement links TRBV7-2 to TRBJ2-5; no clear D. Trimming took off 4 bases at V and 0 bases at J, with 12 bases between the two ends. The CDR3 has 15 residues. CDR1 is SGHTA, CDR2 FQGNSA, per germline. CDR3 coding DNA: TGTGCCAGCAGCTCCCTAGGATGGAACCAAGAGACCCAGTACTTC. It translates to CASSSLGWNQETQYF.

The chain links TRBV7-2 to TRBJ2-3, with TRBD1 matching over 7 bases. The CDR3 is made up of 13 amino acids. Trimming took 5 bases from V and 10 from J; bases not matched to a gene: 9. Germline loops: CDR1 SGHTA, CDR2 FQGNSA. CDR3 DNA sequence: TGTGCCAGCAGCCCGGGACAGAATATCGCGCAGTATTTT. Amino acids: CASSPGQNIAQYF.

The chain employs TRBV5-6 and TRBJ2-2; the D call may be TRBD1 or TRBD2 (5 bases each). The germline V gene encodes CDR1 SGHDT and CDR2 YYEEEE. V dropped 1 base and J dropped 0 bases, with 10 bases sitting between them. CDR3 length: 16 amino acids. CDR3 region: CASSLLGDANTGELFF. The CDR3 coding sequence is TGTGCCAGCAGCTTGTTGGGGGACGCGAACACCGGGGAGCTGTTTTTT.

This clonotype was detected ten times or more. The CDR3, as DNA: TGCAGTGCTCTGTGGGGACTAGTCAATGAGCAGTTCTTC. Translated: CSALWGLVNEQFF. V is TRBV20-1 and J is TRBJ2-1; 8 bases are a match to TRBD2. Germline-derived CDR1 and CDR2 are DFQATT and SNEGSKA (reference sequence). Trimming removed 5 bases from V and 6 bases from J; junction bases left unmatched: 6. CDR3 size: 13 residues.

In this sample, this clonotype turned up many times. The V and J genes are TRBV9 and TRBJ2-1; no reliable D call. Germline V gene sequence: CDR1 SGDLS, CDR2 YYNGEE. This CDR3 comprises 14 residues. V lost 2 bases to trimming and J lost 3 bases, with 9 bases between them. The DNA for the CDR3 is TGTGCCAGCAGCGTTGAACCGAGCTACAATGAGCAGTTCTTC. It translates to CASSVEPSYNEQFF.

The chain combines TRBV18 with TRBJ1-5; D remains ambiguous. The CDR3 covers 15 residues. Germline lookup yields CDR1 KGHSH and CDR2 LQKENI. V was cut by 2 bases and J by 0 bases, with 8 bases left in between. The CDR3 here is CASSPSSDSNQPQHF. In DNA form, the CDR3 reads TGTGCCAGCTCACCAAGCAGTGATAGCAATCAGCCCCAGCATTTT.

This clonotype was detected a few times. The CDR3 sequence is CASSTGWLGTEAFF. CDR3 nucleotides: TGTGCCAGCAGTACAGGGTGGTTGGGCACTGAAGCTTTCTTT. The chain combines TRBV9 with TRBJ1-1; possible D gene TRBD1, 6 bases. This CDR3 contains 14 residues. With 5 bases removed from V and 4 bases from J, the gap between germline ends came to 15 bases. Germline CDR1 SGDLS, CDR2 YYNGEE.

This clonotype appeared a few times. The V gene is TRBV5-1, the J gene TRBJ1-4, with TRBD1 as a possible D gene (5 bases). The CDR3 has 18 amino acids. Trimming stripped 3 bases from V and 2 bases from J, with 20 bases between. Per the germline V gene, CDR1 is SGHRS and CDR2 is YFSETQ. CDR3 amino acids: CASSSTVISLGTNEKLFF. The CDR3 DNA follows: TGCGCCAGCAGCTCGACAGTCATCAGCTTGGGTACTAATGAAAAACTGTTTTTT.

Concerning this clonotype: A much more abundant neighbour one base away suggests this may be a read error. The chain is built from TRBV6-6 and TRBJ2-3; 10 bases are shared with TRBD2. The ends lost 5 bases at V and 3 bases at J; junction bases unmatched: 11. This CDR3 contains 17 residues. Looked up from germline, CDR1 is MNHNY and CDR2 is SVGAGI (reference sequence). CDR3 residues: CASSPSMGAGGTDTQYF. The CDR3 DNA sequence: TGTGCCAGCAGTCCCTCTATGGGAGCGGGGGGGACAGATACGCAGTATTTT.

This clonotype was recorded at least ten times. This rearrangement joins TRBV3-1 to TRBJ1-1; no clear D. The CDR3 runs 14 residues. The germline CDR1 and CDR2 sequences are LGHDT and YNNKEL (reference sequence). Trimming stripped 5 bases from V and 6 bases from J, with 16 bases between. The DNA for the CDR3 is TGTGCCAGCAGCAACGGGTTCCGGGGAGCTGAAGCTTTCTTT. Translation: CASSNGFRGAEAFF. Full variable domain (missing parts from reference TRBV3-1 and TRBJ1-1): DTAVSQTPKYLVTQMGNDKSIKCEQNLGHDTMYWYKQDSKKFLKIMFSYNNKELIINETVPNRFSPKSPDKAHLNLHINSLELGDSAVYFCASSNGFRGAEAFFGQGTRLTVV.

This clonotype was seen ten or more times. The V call is TRBV6-1, the J call TRBJ2-1; 9 bases map to TRBD1. V was pared by 6 bases and J by 5 bases, with 11 bases of the junction left unmatched. The CDR3 is 16 residues long. Germline V CDR1 and CDR2: MNHNS, SASEGT. The CDR3 reads CASRAYGQGIHNEQFF. The CDR3, as DNA: TGTGCCAGCAGGGCCTATGGACAGGGGATTCACAATGAGCAGTTCTTC.

CDR3 bases: TGTGCCAGCAGCGGTAGCGGGGGGTACAATGAGCAGTACTTC. Translating it yields CASSGSGGYNEQYF. The chain carries TRBV9 and TRBJ2-1; 10 positions match TRBD2. Gene TRBJ2-7 matches the end of the DNA better, so the J call may be wrong. Per the germline V gene, CDR1 is SGDLS and CDR2 is YYNGEE. This CDR3 contains 14 residues.

This clonotype was counted only a few times. The V and J genes are TRBV7-9 and TRBJ1-4, with D unresolved. V lost 4 bases and J 2 bases, leaving 8 bases between the germline ends. This CDR3 has 14 amino acids. CDR1 is SEHNR, CDR2 FQNEAQ, per germline (reference sequence). Here the CDR3 reads CASSYPRTNEKLFF. The CDR3 region has the DNA TGTGCCAGCAGCTATCCCCGGACTAATGAAAAACTGTTTTTT.